One TCR beta chain is described in this entry. The antigen is undetermined. This entry comes from a study of T cells in Graves' hyperthyroidism and ophthalmopathy. Study-level points and caveats: Blood also carried most thyroid clonotypes expanded above 0.001.

Authors of the study amplified TCR beta CDR3 regions from RNA transcripts. The study used the HTBI primer set for a first-round RT-PCR of the TCR CDR3. TCRdb fed the multiplex PCR reads into MiXCR, producing one record per CDR3 protein. The repertoire consists of hundreds of thousands of distinct CDR3 sequences, with about a fifth occurring once and the leading ten covering under 35%. Ophthalmopathy cases met thresholds of Clinical Activity Score at least 3, NOSPECS grade at least 4 and duration under 3 months. Sequences were obtained from blood. This TCR derives from a man aged 25-40 years with Graves' ophthalmopathy.

CDR3: CATSEPSGSSYNEQFF. The CDR3 nucleotides read TGTGCCACCAGTGAGCCTAGCGGGAGCTCCTACAATGAGCAGTTCTTC. The genes are TRBV24-1 and TRBJ2-1; 10 nucleotides align to TRBD2. V lost 4 bases to trimming and J lost 0 bases; unmatched junction nucleotides: 2. CDR3 length: 16 residues. Germline CDR1 reads KGHDR; CDR2 reads SFDVKD.